The TCR beta chain described here comes from a study of blood T cell repertoires in COVID-19. Study background: COVID-19 samples collected from the United States, Italy and Spain covered acute and convalescent phases. Sources were T cells, B-cell-depleted T cells, or PBMCs; the material itself was cDNA or gDNA.

The CDR3 contains 17 residues. CDR1 is MNHEY and CDR2 is SVGEGT in the germline V gene. V gave up 4 bases and J gave up 4 bases; unmatched junction bases: 11. TCRdb's table, derived via immunoSEQ multiplex PCR, lists solely in-frame clones and lacks some. The sample includes 85,000 to 130,000 clones, about three quarters seen only once; the top ten take around 6.2%. The chain uses TRBV6-2 or TRBV6-3 and TRBJ1-5; 9 bases are a match to TRBD1. This TCR derives from a man older than 75 with COVID-19, enrolled during active disease. The sequencing sample was made of peripheral blood. Written as DNA, the CDR3 is TGTGCCAGCAGTTCTACCCTCGGGACAGGGAAGAATCAGCCCCAGCATTTT. Its protein is CASSSTLGTGKNQPQHF.